This T cell receptor beta chain was profiled in a study of blood T cell repertoires in COVID-19. Looking at the study overall: From T cells, B-cell-depleted T cells, or PBMCs came the material, which was cDNA or gDNA.

The CDR3 length is 16 residues. Trimming cost V 1 base and J 0 bases, with 10 bases left between them. CDR1 SGHTA and CDR2 FQGTGA come from the germline V gene. Per the original data handling: By means of reference gene primer amplification, nucleated cell counts were estimated. This table comes from immunoSEQ multiplex PCR, and its TCRdb copy is limited to in-frame clones, with some not included. V and J calls and clone size are as listed in that table; D and trimming were resolved from the DNA. The repertoire has 280,000 or so clones, roughly 88% of them found once; the top ten carry over 2%. Participants, about 18 to 90 years old, spanned under 25 US areas. Resolution of symptoms, clearance, or two negative PCRs was present in recovered Cohort 3 donors.

The chain has TRBV7-3 and TRBJ2-1; possible D gene TRBD2, 5 bases. The sample taken for sequencing was PBMCs or T cells enriched from blood (not recorded which). The clonotype comes from a man younger than 45 who had recovered from COVID-19. The CDR3 DNA reads TGTGCCAGCAGCTTAAACAGCGGTCCCTCCTACAATGAGCAGTTCTTC. Translated: CASSLNSGPSYNEQFF.